The rows below give T cell receptor beta chains drawn from one sample of a study of shared clonotypes between healthy human individuals. Profiling relied on immunoSEQ multiplex PCR, and the TCRdb table lists in-frame clones only, not all of them. The top ten clones hold around 1.1% of a sample with over 2 million clones, around 96% of them seen once. Sequencing used naive CD8+ T cells sorted from blood. Receptor source: a man aged 18 to 29 in good health. Both conserved end residues are part of each CDR3. The D gene is left open where the match is weak. Clone size is shown for a subset of rows, as once, few, many or a class of expanded clone.

TRBV6-1	.	TRBJ2-2	.	TGTGCCAGCAGTGATTTGGGTGGGGACACCGGGGAGCTGTTTTTT	CASSDLGGDTGELFF
TRBV2	.	TRBJ1-2	.	TGTGCCAGCAGTGTTGACTATGGCTACACCTTC	CASSVDYGYTF
TRBV5-6	.	TRBJ2-3	TRBD2	TGTGCCAGCAGCGCGGGGACCCTAGCGGGGCCGGATACGCAGTATTTT	CASSAGTLAGPDTQYF
TRBV30	.	TRBJ2-7	.	TGTGCCTGGAGTCGTGCAGGGTGGGGGGACGAGCAGTACTTC	CAWSRAGWGDEQYF
TRBV7-2	.	TRBJ1-5	.	TGTGCCAGCAGCTTAGAACAGAGAGCTGAGCCCCAGCATTTT	CASSLEQRAEPQHF
TRBV6-1	.	TRBJ1-5	.	TGTGCCAGCAGTGAATGGCAGGGTCAGCCCCAGCATTTT	CASSEWQGQPQHF
TRBV7-9	.	TRBJ2-3	TRBD2	TGTGCCAGCAGTCGGGGGGGTGAAGATACGCAGTATTTT	CASSRGGEDTQYF
TRBV6-4	.	TRBJ1-6	TRBD1	TGTGCCAGCAGTGCCGGGACAGGGGTTGACTCACCCCTCCACTTT	CASSAGTGVDSPLHF
TRBV2	.	TRBJ2-3	.	TGTGCCAGCATAGGCGGTACAGATACGCAGTATTTT	CASIGGTDTQYF
TRBV18	.	TRBJ1-5	.	TGCGCCAGCTCACCGGTAGCGGGGGGAAGTAACCAGCCCCAGCATTTT	CASSPVAGGSNQPQHF
TRBV6-1	once	TRBJ2-2	.	TGTGCCAGCAGCGACACCGGGGAGCTGTTTTTT	CASSDTGELFF
TRBV27	.	TRBJ2-2	.	TGTGCCAGCAGTTTGGGGGGGCGCTACACCGGGGAGCTGTTTTTT	CASSLGGRYTGELFF
TRBV5-6	.	TRBJ1-6	.	TGTGCCAGCAGCTTTATCCAGGGCTCCTATAATTCACCCCTCCACTTT	CASSFIQGSYNSPLHF
TRBV19	.	TRBJ1-1	.	TGTGCCAGTAGTATAGATGCAGGGGACATGAACACTGAAGCTTTCTTT	CASSIDAGDMNTEAFF
TRBV4-1	.	TRBJ2-4	.	TGCGCCAGCAGCCAAGATAGGGTTGACATTCAGTACTTC	CASSQDRVDIQYF
TRBV30	.	TRBJ2-5	.	TGTGCCTGGAGTCGACTCCAGGAGACCCAGTACTTC	CAWSRLQETQYF
TRBV9	.	TRBJ2-6	TRBD1	TGTGCCAGCAGCACACGGGACAGGGCTAGCTCTGGGGCCAACGTCCTGACTTTC	CASSTRDRASSGANVLTF
TRBV11-3	.	TRBJ1-2	TRBD1	TGTGCCAGCAGCTTAGGACCGACAGGGGACGGCTACACCTTC	CASSLGPTGDGYTF
TRBV4-3	.	TRBJ1-2	.	TGCGCCAGCAGCCAAGAAAGAGACACAAACTATGGCTACACCTTC	CASSQERDTNYGYTF
TRBV29-1	.	TRBJ2-3	TRBD1	TGCAGCGTTGAAGACAGGGGGACCCTTCTTGATACGCAGTATTTT	CSVEDRGTLLDTQYF
TRBV7-9	.	TRBJ2-3	.	TGTGCCAGCAGCCCCGGGACCGTGACAGATACGCAGTATTTT	CASSPGTVTDTQYF
TRBV30	.	TRBJ2-7	.	TGTGCCTGGAGTCCCCGGGGGTTTCAGGAGCAGTACTTC	CAWSPRGFQEQYF
TRBV5-6	.	TRBJ2-3	.	TGTGCCAGCAGCTTCGGCGTATCTAGCACAGATACGCAGTATTTT	CASSFGVSSTDTQYF
TRBV4-3	.	TRBJ2-1	.	TGCGCCAGCAGCCAAGGGACAGCAGGAGGTCACAATGAGCAGTTCTTC	CASSQGTAGGHNEQFF